One sample yielded the 2 T cell receptor beta chains listed below, sequenced in a study of blood T cell repertoires in COVID-19. Sequencing was performed with immunoSEQ multiplex PCR; in TCRdb, only in-frame clones are kept and a portion is missing. The table has a few hundred thousand clones, about 90% seen once; the top ten hold about 2%. Sample: peripheral blood. The receptors originated from a woman aged 45-65 years who had recovered from COVID-19.

The chain has TRBV18 and TRBJ2-7; TRBD2 is a possible D gene (6 bases). The CDR3 loop spans 14 amino acids. Trimming pared 6 bases from V and 2 bases from J, leaving 14 bases between. The germline CDR1 and CDR2 sequences are KGHSH and LQKENI. CDR3 DNA: TGTGCCAGCTCGCCGGAGGGCATAGCCTACGAGCAGTACTTC. This translates into CASSPEGIAYEQYF.

The chain combines TRBV9 with TRBJ2-3; 8 nucleotides align to TRBD2. Germline assignment: CDR1 SGDLS and CDR2 YYNGEE. V dropped 0 bases and J dropped 2; count of bases not matched to a gene: 2. CDR3 length equals 15 residues. The CDR3 protein is CASSVGGGLTDTQYF. Here the CDR3 DNA reads TGTGCCAGCAGCGTAGGCGGGGGGCTCACAGATACGCAGTATTTT. Drawing the rest from reference TRBV9 and TRBJ2-3, the complete variable domain is DSGVTQTPKHLITATGQRVTLRCSPRSGDLSVYWYQQSLDQGLQFLIQYYNGEERAKGNILERFSAQQFPDLHSELNLSSLELGDSALYFCASSVGGGLTDTQYFGPGTRLTVL.